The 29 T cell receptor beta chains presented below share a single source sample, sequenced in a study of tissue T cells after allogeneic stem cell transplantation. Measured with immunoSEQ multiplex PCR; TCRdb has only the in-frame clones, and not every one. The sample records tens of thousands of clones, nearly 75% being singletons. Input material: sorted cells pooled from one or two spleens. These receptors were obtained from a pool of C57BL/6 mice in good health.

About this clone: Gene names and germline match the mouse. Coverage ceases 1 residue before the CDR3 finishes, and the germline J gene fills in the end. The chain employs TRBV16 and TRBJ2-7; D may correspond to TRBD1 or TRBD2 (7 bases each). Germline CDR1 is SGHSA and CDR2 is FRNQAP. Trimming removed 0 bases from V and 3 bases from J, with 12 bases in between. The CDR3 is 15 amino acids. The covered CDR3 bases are TGTGCAAGCAGCTTAGAGTCCAGGGGGGGCTATGAACAGTAC. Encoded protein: CASSLESRGGYEQY. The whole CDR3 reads CASSLESRGGYEQYF.

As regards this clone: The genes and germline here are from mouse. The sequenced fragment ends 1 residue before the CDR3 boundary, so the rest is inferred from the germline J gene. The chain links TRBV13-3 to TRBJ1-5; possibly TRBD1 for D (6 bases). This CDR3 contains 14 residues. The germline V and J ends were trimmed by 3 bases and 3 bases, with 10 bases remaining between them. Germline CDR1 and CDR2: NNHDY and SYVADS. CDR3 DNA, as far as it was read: TGTGCCAGCAGTGCGGGGGGCTTCAACCAGGCTCCGCTT. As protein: CASSAGGFNQAPL. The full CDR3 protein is CASSAGGFNQAPLF.

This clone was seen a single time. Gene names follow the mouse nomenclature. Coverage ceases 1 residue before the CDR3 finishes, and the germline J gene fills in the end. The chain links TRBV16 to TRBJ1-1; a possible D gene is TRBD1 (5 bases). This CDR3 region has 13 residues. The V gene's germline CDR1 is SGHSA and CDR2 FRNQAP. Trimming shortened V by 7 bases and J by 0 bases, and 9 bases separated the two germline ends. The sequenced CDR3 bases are TGTGCAAGCACCCCAGGGTCAAACACAGAAGTCTTC. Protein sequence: CASTPGSNTEVF. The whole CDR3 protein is CASTPGSNTEVFF.

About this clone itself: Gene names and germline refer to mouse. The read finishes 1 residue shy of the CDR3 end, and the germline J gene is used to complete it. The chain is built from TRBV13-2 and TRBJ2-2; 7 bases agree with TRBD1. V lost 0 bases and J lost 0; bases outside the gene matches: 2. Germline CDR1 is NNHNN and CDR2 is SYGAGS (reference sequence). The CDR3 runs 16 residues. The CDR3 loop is CASGDATGANTGQLYF. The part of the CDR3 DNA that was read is TGTGCCAGCGGTGATGCTACAGGGGCAAACACCGGGCAGCTCTAC.

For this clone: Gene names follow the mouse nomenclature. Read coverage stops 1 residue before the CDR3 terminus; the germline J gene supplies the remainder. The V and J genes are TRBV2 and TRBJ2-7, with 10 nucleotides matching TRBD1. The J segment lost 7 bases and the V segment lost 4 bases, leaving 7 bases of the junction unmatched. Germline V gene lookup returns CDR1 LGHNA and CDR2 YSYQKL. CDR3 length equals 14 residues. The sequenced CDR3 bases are TGTGCCAGCAGCCCGGGACAGGGGAAGCGGGAACAGTAC. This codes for CASSPGQGKREQY. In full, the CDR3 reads CASSPGQGKREQYF.

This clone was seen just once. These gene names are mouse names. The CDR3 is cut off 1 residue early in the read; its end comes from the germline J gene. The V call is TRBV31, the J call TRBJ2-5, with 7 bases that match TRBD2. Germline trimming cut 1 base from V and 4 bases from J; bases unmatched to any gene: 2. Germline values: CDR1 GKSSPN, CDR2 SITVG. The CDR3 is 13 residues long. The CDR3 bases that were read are TGTGCCTGGAGTCGGGGGGGAAAAGACACCCAGTAC. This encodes CAWSRGGKDTQY. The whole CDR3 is CAWSRGGKDTQYF.

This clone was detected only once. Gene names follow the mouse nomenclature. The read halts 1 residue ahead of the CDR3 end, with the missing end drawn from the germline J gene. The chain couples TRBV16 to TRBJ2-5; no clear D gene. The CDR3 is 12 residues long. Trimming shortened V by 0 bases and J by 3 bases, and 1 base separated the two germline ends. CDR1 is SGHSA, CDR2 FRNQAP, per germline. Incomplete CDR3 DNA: TGTGCAAGCAGCTTAGAACAAGACACCCAGTAC. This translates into CASSLEQDTQY. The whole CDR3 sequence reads CASSLEQDTQYF.

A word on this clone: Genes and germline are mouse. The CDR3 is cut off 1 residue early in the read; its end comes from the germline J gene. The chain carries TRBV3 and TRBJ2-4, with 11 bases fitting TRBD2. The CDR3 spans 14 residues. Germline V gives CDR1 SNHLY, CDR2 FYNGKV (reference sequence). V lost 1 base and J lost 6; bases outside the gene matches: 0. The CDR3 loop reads CASSLGDWGNTLYF. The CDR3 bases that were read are TGTGCCAGCAGCTTAGGGGACTGGGGGAACACCTTGTAC. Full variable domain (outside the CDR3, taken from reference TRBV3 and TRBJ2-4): GPKVLQIPSHQIIDMGQMVTLNCDPVSNHLYFYWYKQILGQQMEFLVNFYNGKVMEKSKLFKDQFSVERPDGSYFTLKIQPTALEDSAVYFCASSLGDWGNTLYFGAGTRLSVL.

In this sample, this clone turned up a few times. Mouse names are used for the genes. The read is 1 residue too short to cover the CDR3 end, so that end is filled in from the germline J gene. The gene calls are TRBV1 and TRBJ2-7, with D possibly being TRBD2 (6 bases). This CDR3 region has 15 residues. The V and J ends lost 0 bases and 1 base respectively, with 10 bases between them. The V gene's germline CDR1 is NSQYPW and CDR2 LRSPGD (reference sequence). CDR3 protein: CTCSADIGGSYEQYF. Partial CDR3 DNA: TGCACCTGCAGTGCAGATATTGGGGGTTCCTATGAACAGTAC.

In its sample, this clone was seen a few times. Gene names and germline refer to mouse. CDR3 sequence: CASSRQFSNERLFF. CDR3 DNA, as far as it was read: TGTGCCAGCAGTAGACAATTTTCCAACGAAAGATTATTT. The V call is TRBV19, the J call TRBJ1-4; D is unresolved. The CDR3 end falls 1 residue outside the read, so it is completed with the germline J gene. With 3 bases removed from V and 0 bases from J, the gap between germline ends came to 6 bases. This CDR3 spans 14 amino acids. Germline CDR1 reads FNHDT; CDR2 reads SITEND (reference sequence). The full variable domain, rest sourced from reference TRBV19 and TRBJ1-4, is GGIITQTPKFLIGQEGQKLTLKCQQNFNHDTMYWYRQDSGKGLRLIYYSITENDLQKGDLSEGYDASREKKSSFSLTVTSAQKNEMAVFLCASSRQFSNERLFFGHGTKLSVL.

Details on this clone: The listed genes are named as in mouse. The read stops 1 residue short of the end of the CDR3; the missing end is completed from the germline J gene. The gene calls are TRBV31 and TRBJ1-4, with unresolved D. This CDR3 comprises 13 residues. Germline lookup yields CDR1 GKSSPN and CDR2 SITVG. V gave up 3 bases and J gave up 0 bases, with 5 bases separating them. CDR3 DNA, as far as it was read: TGTGCCTGGAGCCCTGTTTCCAACGAAAGATTATTT. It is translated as CAWSPVSNERLF. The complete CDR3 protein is CAWSPVSNERLFF. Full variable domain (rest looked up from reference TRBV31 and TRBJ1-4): AQTIHQWPVAEIKAVGSPLSLGCTIKGKSSPNLYWYWQATGGTLQQLFYSITVGQVESVVQLNLSASRPKDDQFILSTEKLLLSHSGFYLCAWSPVSNERLFFGHGTKLSVL.

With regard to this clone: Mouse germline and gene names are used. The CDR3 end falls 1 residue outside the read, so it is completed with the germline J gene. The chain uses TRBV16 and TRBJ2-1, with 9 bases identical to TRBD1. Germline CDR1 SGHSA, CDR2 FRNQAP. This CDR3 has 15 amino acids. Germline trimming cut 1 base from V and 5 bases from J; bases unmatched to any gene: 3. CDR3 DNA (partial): TGTGCAAGCAGCTTAGTGACAGGGGGTAATGCTGAGCAGTTC. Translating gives CASSLVTGGNAEQF. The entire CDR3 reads CASSLVTGGNAEQFF.

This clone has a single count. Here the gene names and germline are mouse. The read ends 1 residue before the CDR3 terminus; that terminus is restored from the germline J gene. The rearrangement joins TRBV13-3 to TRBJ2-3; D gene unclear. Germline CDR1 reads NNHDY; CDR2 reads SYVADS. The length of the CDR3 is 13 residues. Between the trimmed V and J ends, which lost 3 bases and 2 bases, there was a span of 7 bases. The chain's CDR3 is CASSVGNAETLYF. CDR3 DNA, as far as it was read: TGTGCCAGCAGTGTAGGCAATGCAGAAACGCTGTAT.

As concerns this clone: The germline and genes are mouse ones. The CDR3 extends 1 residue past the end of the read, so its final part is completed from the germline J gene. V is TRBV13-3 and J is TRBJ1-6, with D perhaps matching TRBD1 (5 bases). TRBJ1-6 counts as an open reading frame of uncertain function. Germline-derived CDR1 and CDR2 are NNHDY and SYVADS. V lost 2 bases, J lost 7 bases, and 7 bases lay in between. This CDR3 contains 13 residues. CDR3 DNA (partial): TGTGCCAGCAGTGACGGGGGAAATTCGCCCCTCTAC. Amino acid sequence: CASSDGGNSPLY. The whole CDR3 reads CASSDGGNSPLYF.

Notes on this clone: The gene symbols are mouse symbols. CDR3 residues: CAWKLNYAEQFF. CDR3 DNA, as far as it was read: TGTGCCTGGAAACTTAACTATGCTGAGCAGTTC. The V and J genes are TRBV31 and TRBJ2-1; D call uncertain. The read is 1 residue too short to cover the CDR3 end, so that end is filled in from the germline J gene. V was clipped by 4 bases and J by 0 bases, with 4 bases between them. The germline CDR1 and CDR2 sequences are GKSSPN and SITVG. This CDR3 is built from 12 residues.

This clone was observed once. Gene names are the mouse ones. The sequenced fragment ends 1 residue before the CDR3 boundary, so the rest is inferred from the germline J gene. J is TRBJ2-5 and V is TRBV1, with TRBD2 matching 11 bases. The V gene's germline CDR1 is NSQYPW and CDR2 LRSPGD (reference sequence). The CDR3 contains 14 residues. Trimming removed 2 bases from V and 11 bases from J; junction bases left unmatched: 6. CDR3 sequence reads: CTCSARDWGRGQYF. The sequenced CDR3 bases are TGCACCTGCAGTGCAAGGGACTGGGGGAGAGGCCAGTAC. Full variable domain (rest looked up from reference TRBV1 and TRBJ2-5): VTLLEQNPRWRLVPRGQAVNLRCILKNSQYPWMSWYQQDLQKQLQWLFTLRSPGDKEVKSLPGADYLATRVTDTELRLQVANMSQGRTLYCTCSARDWGRGQYFGPGTRLLVL.

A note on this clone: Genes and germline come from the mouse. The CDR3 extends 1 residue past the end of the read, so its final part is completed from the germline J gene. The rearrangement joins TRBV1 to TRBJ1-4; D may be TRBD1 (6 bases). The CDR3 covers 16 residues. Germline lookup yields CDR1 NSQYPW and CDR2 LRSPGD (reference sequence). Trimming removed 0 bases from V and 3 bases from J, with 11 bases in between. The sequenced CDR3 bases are TGCACCTGCAGTGCAGATACGGGGGCGGCCAACGAAAGATTATTT. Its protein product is CTCSADTGAANERLF. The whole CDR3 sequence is CTCSADTGAANERLFF.

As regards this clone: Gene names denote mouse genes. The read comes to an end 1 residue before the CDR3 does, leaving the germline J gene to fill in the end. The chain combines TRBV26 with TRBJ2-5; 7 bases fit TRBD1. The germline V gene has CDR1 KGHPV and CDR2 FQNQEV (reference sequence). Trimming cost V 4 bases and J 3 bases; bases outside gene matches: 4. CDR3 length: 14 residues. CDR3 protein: CASSPSGQQDTQYF. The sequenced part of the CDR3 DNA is TGTGCCAGCAGTCCGTCGGGACAGCAAGACACCCAGTAC. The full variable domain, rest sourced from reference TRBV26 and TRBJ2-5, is NSKVIQTPRYLVKGQGQKAKMRCIPEKGHPVVFWYQQNKNNEFKFLINFQNQEVLQQIDMTEKRFSAECPSNSPCSLEIQSSEAGDSALYLCASSPSGQQDTQYFGPGTRLLVL.

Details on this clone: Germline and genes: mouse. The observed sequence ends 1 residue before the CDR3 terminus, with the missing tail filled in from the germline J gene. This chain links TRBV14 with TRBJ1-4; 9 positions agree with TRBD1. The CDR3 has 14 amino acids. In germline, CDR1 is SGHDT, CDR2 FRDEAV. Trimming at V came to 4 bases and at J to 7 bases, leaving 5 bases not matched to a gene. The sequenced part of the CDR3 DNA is TGTGCCAGCAGTCGGGACAGGGAGGGCGAAAGATTATTT. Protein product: CASSRDREGERLF. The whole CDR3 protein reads CASSRDREGERLFF.

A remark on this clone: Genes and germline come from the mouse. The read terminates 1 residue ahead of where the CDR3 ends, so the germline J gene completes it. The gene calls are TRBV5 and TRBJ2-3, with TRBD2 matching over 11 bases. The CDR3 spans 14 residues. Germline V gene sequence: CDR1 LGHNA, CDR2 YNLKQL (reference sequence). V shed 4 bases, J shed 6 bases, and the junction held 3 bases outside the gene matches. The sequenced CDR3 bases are TGTGCCAGCAGCCCCGACTGGGGGGGGGAAACGCTGTAT. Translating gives CASSPDWGGETLY. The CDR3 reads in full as CASSPDWGGETLYF.

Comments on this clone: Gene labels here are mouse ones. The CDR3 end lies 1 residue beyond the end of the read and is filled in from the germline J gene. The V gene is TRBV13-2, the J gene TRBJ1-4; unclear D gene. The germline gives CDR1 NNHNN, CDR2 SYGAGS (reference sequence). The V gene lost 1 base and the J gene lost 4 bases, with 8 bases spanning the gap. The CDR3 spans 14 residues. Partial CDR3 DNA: TGTGCCAGCGGTGATCTGGAGTACAACGAAAGATTATTT. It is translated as CASGDLEYNERLF. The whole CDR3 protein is CASGDLEYNERLFF.

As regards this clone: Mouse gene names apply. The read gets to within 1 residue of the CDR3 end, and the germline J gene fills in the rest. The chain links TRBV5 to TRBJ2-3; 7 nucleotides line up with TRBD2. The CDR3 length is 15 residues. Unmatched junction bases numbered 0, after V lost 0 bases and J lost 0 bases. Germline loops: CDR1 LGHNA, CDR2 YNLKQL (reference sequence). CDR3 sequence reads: CASSQETGSAETLYF. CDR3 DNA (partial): TGTGCCAGCAGCCAAGAGACTGGGAGTGCAGAAACGCTGTAT.

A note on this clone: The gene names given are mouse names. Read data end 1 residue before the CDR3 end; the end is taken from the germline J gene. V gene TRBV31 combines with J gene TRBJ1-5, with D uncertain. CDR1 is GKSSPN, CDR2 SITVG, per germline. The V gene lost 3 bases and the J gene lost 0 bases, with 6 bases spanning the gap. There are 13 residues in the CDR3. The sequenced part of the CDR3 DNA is TGTGCCTGGAGCCCGGATAACAACCAGGCTCCGCTT. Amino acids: CAWSPDNNQAPL. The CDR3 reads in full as CAWSPDNNQAPLF.

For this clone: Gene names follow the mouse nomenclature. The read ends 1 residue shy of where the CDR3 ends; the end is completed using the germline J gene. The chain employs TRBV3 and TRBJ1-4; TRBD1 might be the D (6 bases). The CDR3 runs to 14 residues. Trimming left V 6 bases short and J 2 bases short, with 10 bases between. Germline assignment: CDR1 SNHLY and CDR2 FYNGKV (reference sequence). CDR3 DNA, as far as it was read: TGTGCCAGCAGTTCGGGACACTCCAACGAAAGATTATTT. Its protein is CASSSGHSNERLF. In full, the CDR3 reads CASSSGHSNERLFF.

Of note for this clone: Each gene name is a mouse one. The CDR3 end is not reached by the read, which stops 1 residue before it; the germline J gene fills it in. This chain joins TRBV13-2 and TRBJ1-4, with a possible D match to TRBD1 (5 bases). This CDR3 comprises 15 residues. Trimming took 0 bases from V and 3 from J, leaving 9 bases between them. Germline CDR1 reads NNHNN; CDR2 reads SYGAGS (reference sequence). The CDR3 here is CASGDAGGTNERLFF. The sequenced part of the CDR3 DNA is TGTGCCAGCGGTGATGCCGGGGGAACCAACGAAAGATTATTT.

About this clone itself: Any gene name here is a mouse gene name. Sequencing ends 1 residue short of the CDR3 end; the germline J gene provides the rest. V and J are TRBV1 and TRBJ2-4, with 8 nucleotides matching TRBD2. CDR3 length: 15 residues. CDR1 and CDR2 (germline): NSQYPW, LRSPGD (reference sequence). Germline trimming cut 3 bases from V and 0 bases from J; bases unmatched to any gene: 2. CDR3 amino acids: CTCSAWGVSQNTLYF. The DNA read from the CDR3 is TGCACCTGCAGTGCCTGGGGGGTTAGTCAAAACACCTTGTAC.

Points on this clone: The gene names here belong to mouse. CDR3 in amino acids: CASSQDNWGGGQNTLYF. The DNA read from the CDR3 is TGTGCCAGCAGCCAAGATAACTGGGGGGGCGGTCAAAACACCTTGTAC. This sequence joins TRBV5 and TRBJ2-4, with TRBD2 matching 11 bases. The CDR3 end is not reached by the read, which stops 1 residue before it; the germline J gene fills it in. V lost 0 bases to trimming and J lost 1 base; unmatched junction nucleotides: 3. CDR3 length: 17 amino acids. Germline CDR1 is LGHNA and CDR2 is YNLKQL (reference sequence).

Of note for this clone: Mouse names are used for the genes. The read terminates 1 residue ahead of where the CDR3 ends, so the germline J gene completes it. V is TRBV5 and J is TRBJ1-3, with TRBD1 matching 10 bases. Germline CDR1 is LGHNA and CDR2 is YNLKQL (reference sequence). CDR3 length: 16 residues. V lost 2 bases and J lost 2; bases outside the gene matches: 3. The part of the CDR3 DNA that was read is TGTGCCAGCAGCCAATCCGGGACAGGGGCTGGAAATACGCTCTAT. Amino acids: CASSQSGTGAGNTLY. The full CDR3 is CASSQSGTGAGNTLYF.

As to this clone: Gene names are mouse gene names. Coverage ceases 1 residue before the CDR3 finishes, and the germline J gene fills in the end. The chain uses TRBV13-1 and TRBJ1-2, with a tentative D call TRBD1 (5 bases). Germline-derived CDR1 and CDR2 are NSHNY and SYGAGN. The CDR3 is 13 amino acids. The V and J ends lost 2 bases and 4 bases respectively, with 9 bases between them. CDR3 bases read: TGTGCCAGCAGTGACGGGGGAGGCTCCGACTACACC. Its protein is CASSDGGGSDYT. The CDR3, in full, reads CASSDGGGSDYTF.